A single T cell receptor (beta chain) is shown here with its context. Antigen unknown. The CDR3 sequence is 15 residues long. J lost 5 bases, V lost 4 bases, and 7 bases had no gene match. CDR1 and CDR2 (germline): LNHDA, SQIVND (reference sequence). This sample was taken from a study of T cell repertoires in cytomegalovirus infection. About the research overall: It can be stated that public TCR beta signatures indicated CMV infection as well as a matching HLA type.

TCRdb reprocessed the reads with MiXCR, giving one entry per CDR3 protein. The sample includes 250,000 to 400,000 distinct CDR3 sequences, around 25% of them seen just once. Study results and limitations: The study found HLA-C-restricted CMV-specific TCR beta clonotypes dominating the ex vivo response.

The rearrangement joins TRBV19 to TRBJ1-5; 8 bases map to TRBD1. This sequence was found in a human donor in good health (CMV status not recorded). Some clones in this sample may be carry-over from other donors' samples. The specimen was cultured PBMCs, collected from culture after CMV antigen stimulation. The DNA for the CDR3 is TGTGCCAGTAGTAGGGGAGCCAGGGGGCATCAGCCCCAGCATTTT. It specifies CASSRGARGHQPQHF.